A selection of T cell receptor beta chains follows, all from one sample in a study of neurological immune-mediated disorders. TCRdb itself ran the 5' RACE reads through MiXCR, one entry per CDR3 protein. The table lists around 70,000 distinct CDR3 sequences, less than 5.5% of them singletons. Sequenced input: PBMCs. These receptors were taken from a man aged 18 to 30 with multiple sclerosis. Each CDR3 is given with its conserved first and last residue. Clone size is given for some rows only: seen once, a few or many times, or a class if the clone is expanded.

clone size: many; J gene: TRBJ1-1; V gene: TRBV12-3/TRBV12-4; CDR3 protein: CASSLGSLWGRLNTEAFF
clone size: many; J gene: TRBJ1-3; V gene: TRBV6-1; CDR3 protein: CASSEAHGGSSGNTIYF
clone size: many; J gene: TRBJ2-7; V gene: TRBV20-1; CDR3 protein: CSARHERVTYEQYF
clone size: many; J gene: TRBJ1-1; V gene: TRBV7-2; CDR3 protein: CASSLVARSNTEAFF
clone size: many; J gene: TRBJ2-3; V gene: TRBV20-1; CDR3 protein: CSAIRWGDPTDTQYF
clone size: many; J gene: TRBJ1-2; V gene: TRBV7-9; CDR3 protein: CASSLSDRAAGYTF
clone size: many; J gene: TRBJ2-1; V gene: TRBV29-1; CDR3 protein: CSALAGARSSYNEQFF
clone size: many; J gene: TRBJ1-2; V gene: TRBV21-1; CDR3 protein: CASSKAGTGANYGYTF
clone size: many; J gene: TRBJ2-1; V gene: TRBV9; CDR3 protein: CASSVDGDSYNEQFF
clone size: many; J gene: TRBJ1-1; V gene: TRBV12-3/TRBV12-4; CDR3 protein: CASRLTRRNTEAFF
clone size: many; J gene: TRBJ2-7; V gene: TRBV7-9; CDR3 protein: CASSPGQNSYEQYF
clone size: many; J gene: TRBJ2-5; V gene: TRBV12-3/TRBV12-4; CDR3 protein: CASSLVQGLEETQYF
clone size: many; J gene: TRBJ1-6; V gene: TRBV5-6; CDR3 protein: CASSSNNSPLHF
clone size: many; J gene: TRBJ2-7; V gene: TRBV6-2/TRBV6-3; CDR3 protein: CASKGRDRVLLGSYEQYF
clone size: many; J gene: TRBJ2-3; V gene: TRBV20-1; CDR3 protein: CSASPASWGGDTQYF
clone size: -; J gene: TRBJ1-5; V gene: TRBV5-1; CDR3 protein: CASSLDGSLGDQPQHF
clone size: -; J gene: TRBJ1-2; V gene: TRBV14; CDR3 protein: CASSQEGGSGYTF
clone size: many; J gene: TRBJ2-7; V gene: TRBV20-1; CDR3 protein: CSARDPPSGGPPLEQYF
clone size: -; J gene: TRBJ2-5; V gene: TRBV5-6; CDR3 protein: CASSLRGGGYQETQYF
clone size: many; J gene: TRBJ2-3; V gene: TRBV20-1; CDR3 protein: CSFYLGPDTQYF
clone size: few; J gene: TRBJ2-1; V gene: TRBV5-1; CDR3 protein: CASSLTPGQGTYNEQFF
clone size: few; J gene: TRBJ2-5; V gene: TRBV6-6; CDR3 protein: CASSPLGLAGGRRWETQYF
clone size: many; J gene: TRBJ2-5; V gene: TRBV27; CDR3 protein: CASSWTGAETQYF
clone size: few; J gene: TRBJ2-2; V gene: TRBV10-3; CDR3 protein: CAIRVANTGELFF
clone size: many; J gene: TRBJ2-7; V gene: TRBV5-5; CDR3 protein: CASSLETPGTFYEQYF
clone size: many; J gene: TRBJ1-4; V gene: TRBV28; CDR3 protein: CASSPTGDMRKLFF
clone size: many; J gene: TRBJ1-5; V gene: TRBV7-6; CDR3 protein: CASSLGLGNQPQHF
clone size: medium-sized; J gene: TRBJ2-7; V gene: TRBV5-1; CDR3 protein: CASSLATASYEQYF
clone size: many; J gene: TRBJ2-7; V gene: TRBV4-3; CDR3 protein: CASAGTLTYEQYF
clone size: many; J gene: TRBJ2-2; V gene: TRBV21-1; CDR3 protein: CASSKVGLAGGPHTGELFF
clone size: many; J gene: TRBJ1-2; V gene: TRBV6-5; CDR3 protein: CASSPGLGFPDGYTF
clone size: many; J gene: TRBJ2-2; V gene: TRBV20-1; CDR3 protein: CSAPKLAGANTGELFF
clone size: many; J gene: TRBJ2-7; V gene: TRBV5-1; CDR3 protein: CASSGSTGRRYEQYF
clone size: many; J gene: TRBJ1-2; V gene: TRBV20-1; CDR3 protein: CSARDLGHSSGYTF
clone size: many; J gene: TRBJ2-3; V gene: TRBV20-1; CDR3 protein: CSARAASGADTQYF
clone size: many; J gene: TRBJ2-1; V gene: TRBV10-3; CDR3 protein: CAISANAMYNEQFF
clone size: many; J gene: TRBJ2-3; V gene: TRBV20-1; CDR3 protein: CSARAGPQPTQYF
clone size: many; J gene: TRBJ1-5; V gene: TRBV20-1; CDR3 protein: CSVPLGQPQHF
clone size: many; J gene: TRBJ2-3; V gene: TRBV20-1; CDR3 protein: CSASSAGGTDTQYF
clone size: many; J gene: TRBJ2-2; V gene: TRBV7-3; CDR3 protein: CASSPRRETGELFF
clone size: many; J gene: TRBJ1-6; V gene: TRBV5-1; CDR3 protein: CASSRRTGVNSPLHF
clone size: many; J gene: TRBJ2-7; V gene: TRBV20-1; CDR3 protein: CSAPAPGQGYEQYF
clone size: many; J gene: TRBJ2-1; V gene: TRBV7-9; CDR3 protein: CASGTGHSEQFF
clone size: many; J gene: TRBJ2-5; V gene: TRBV27; CDR3 protein: CASSPDVGETQYF
clone size: many; J gene: TRBJ2-7; V gene: TRBV3-1; CDR3 protein: CASSQDIGAGGPLSREQYF
clone size: many; J gene: TRBJ1-5; V gene: TRBV12-3/TRBV12-4; CDR3 protein: CASSLRNQPQHF
clone size: many; J gene: TRBJ2-2; V gene: TRBV5-1; CDR3 protein: CASRTSGNTGELFF
clone size: many; J gene: TRBJ2-3; V gene: TRBV29-1; CDR3 protein: CSVEEAGLQREQYF
clone size: -; J gene: TRBJ2-2; V gene: TRBV20-1; CDR3 protein: CSARDEASGNTGELFF
clone size: many; J gene: TRBJ2-7; V gene: TRBV21-1; CDR3 protein: CASSKVQGTYEQYF
clone size: -; J gene: TRBJ1-5; V gene: TRBV6-4; CDR3 protein: CATSPGANQPQNF
clone size: many; J gene: TRBJ1-3; V gene: TRBV20-1; CDR3 protein: CSARDLSHEYSGNTIYF
clone size: many; J gene: TRBJ2-1; V gene: TRBV10-3; CDR3 protein: CAISGGQGAAYNEQFF